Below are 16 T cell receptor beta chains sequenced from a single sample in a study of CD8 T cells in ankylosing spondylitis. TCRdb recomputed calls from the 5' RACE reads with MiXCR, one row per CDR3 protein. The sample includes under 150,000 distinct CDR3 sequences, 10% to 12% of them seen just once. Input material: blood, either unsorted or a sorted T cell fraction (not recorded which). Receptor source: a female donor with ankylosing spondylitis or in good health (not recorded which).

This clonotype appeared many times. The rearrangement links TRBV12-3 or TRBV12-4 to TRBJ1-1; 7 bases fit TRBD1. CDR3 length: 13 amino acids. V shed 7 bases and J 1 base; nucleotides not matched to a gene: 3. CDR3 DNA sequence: TGTGCCAGCAAAGACAGGGCGAACACTGAAGCTTTCTTT. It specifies CASKDRANTEAFF.

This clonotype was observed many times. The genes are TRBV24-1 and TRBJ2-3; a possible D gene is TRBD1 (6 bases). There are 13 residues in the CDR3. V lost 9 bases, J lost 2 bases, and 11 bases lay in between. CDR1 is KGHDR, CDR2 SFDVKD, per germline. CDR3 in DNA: TGTGCCACCGCACAGGGCTCCACAGATACGCAGTATTTT. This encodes CATAQGSTDTQYF.

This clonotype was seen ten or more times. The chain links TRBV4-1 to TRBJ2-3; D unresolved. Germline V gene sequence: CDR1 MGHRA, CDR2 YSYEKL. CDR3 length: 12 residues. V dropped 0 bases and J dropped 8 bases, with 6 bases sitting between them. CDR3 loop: CASSQEGTTQYF. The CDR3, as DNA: TGCGCCAGCAGCCAAGAAGGCACTACGCAGTATTTT.

In DNA, the CDR3 is TGTGCCAGCCGGGGACAGGGTCCTGTGTTAGAGACCCAGTACTTC. Translation: CASRGQGPVLETQYF. The rearrangement joins TRBV2 to TRBJ2-5; 9 nucleotides match TRBD1. Germline lookup yields CDR1 SNHLY and CDR2 FYNNEI. The junction had 11 bases not matched to a gene; V was cut back by 8 bases and J by 4 bases. The CDR3 runs to 15 residues.

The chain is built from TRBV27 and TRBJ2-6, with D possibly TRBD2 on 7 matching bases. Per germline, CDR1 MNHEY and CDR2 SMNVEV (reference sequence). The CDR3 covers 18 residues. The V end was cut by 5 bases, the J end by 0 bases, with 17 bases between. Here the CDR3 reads CASSGRGDIFSGANVLTF. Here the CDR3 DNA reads TGTGCCAGCAGTGGGAGGGGGGACATCTTCTCTGGGGCCAACGTCCTGACTTTC.

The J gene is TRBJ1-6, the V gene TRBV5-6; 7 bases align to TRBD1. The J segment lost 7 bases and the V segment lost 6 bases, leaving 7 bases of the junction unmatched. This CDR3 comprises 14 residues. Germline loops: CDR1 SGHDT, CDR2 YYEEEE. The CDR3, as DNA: TGTGCCAGCAATCTACAGGGGTGGAATTCACCCCTCCACTTT. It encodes CASNLQGWNSPLHF. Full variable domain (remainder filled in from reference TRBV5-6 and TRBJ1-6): DAGVTQSPTHLIKTRGQQVTLRCSPKSGHDTVSWYQQALGQGPQFIFQYYEEEERQRGNFPDRFSGHQFPNYSSELNVNALLLGDSALYLCASNLQGWNSPLHFGNGTRLTVT.

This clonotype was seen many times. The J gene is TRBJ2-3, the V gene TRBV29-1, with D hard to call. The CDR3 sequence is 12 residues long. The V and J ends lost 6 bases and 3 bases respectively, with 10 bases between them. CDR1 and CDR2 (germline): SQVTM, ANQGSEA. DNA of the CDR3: TGCAGCGTCCGGGTAGTTACAGATACGCAGTATTTT. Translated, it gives CSVRVVTDTQYF.

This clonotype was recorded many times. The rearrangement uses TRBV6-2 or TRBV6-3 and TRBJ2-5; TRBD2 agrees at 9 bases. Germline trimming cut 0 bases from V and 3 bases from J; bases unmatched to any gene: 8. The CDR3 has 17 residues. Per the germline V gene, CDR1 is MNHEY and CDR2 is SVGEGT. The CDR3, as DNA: TGTGCCAGCAGTTACTCGATTAGGTTAGCGGGAGAAGAGACCCAGTACTTC. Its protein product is CASSYSIRLAGEETQYF.

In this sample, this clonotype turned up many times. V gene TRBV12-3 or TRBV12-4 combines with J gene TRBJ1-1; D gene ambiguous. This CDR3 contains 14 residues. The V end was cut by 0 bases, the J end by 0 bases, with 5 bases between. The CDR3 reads CASSLAGMNTEAFF. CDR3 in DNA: TGTGCCAGCAGTTTAGCGGGGATGAACACTGAAGCTTTCTTT.

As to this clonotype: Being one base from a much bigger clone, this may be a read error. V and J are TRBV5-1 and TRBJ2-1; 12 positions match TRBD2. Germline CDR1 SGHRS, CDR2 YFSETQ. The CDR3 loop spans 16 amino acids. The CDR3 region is CASSFNPSGGDNEQLF. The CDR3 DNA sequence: TGCGCCAGCAGCTTCAACCCTAGCGGGGGGGACAATGAGCAGCTCTTC.

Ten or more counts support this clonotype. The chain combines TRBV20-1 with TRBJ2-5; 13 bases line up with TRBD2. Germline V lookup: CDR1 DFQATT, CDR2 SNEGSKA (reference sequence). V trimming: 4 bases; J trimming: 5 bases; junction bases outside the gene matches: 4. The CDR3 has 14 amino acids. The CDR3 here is CSAMGLAGTETQYF. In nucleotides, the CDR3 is TGCAGTGCTATGGGACTAGCGGGAACGGAGACCCAGTACTTC.

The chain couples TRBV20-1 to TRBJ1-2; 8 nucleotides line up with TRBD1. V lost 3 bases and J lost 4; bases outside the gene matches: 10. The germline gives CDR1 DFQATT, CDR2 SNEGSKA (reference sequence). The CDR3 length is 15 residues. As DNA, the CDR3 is TGCAGTGCTAGTCTCCCGACAGGGGAGGTCTATGGCTACACCTTC. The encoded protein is CSASLPTGEVYGYTF.

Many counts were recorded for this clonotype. The CDR3 DNA sequence: TGCAGTTACGAGAAAGAGCGAGATACGCAGTATTTT. This translates into CSYEKERDTQYF. This sequence joins TRBV20-1 and TRBJ2-3; the D is unclear. The V gene lost 8 bases and the J gene lost 5 bases, with 14 bases spanning the gap. CDR1 and CDR2 (germline): DFQATT, SNEGSKA (reference sequence). CDR3 size: 12 residues.

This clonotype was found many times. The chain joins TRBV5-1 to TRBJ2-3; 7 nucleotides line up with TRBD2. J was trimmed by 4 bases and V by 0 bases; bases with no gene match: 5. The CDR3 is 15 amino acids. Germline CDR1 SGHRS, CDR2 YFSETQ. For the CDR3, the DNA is TGCGCCAGCAGCTTGGAGCGGGGCGGGGCAGATACGCAGTATTTT. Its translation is CASSLERGGADTQYF.

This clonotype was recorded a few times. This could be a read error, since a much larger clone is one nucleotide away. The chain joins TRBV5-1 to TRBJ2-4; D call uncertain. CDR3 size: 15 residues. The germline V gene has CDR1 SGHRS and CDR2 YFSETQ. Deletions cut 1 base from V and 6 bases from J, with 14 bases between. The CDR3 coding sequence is TGCGCCAGCAGCTTGCTGTCAGGAAATGGAAACATTCAGTACTTC. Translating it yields CASSLLSGNGNIQYF.

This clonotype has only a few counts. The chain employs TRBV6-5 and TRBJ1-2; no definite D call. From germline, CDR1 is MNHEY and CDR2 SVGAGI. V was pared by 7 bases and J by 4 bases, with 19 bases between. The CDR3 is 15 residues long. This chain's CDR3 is CASKRTGEASYGYTF. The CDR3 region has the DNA TGTGCCAGCAAGCGTACCGGGGAGGCCTCCTATGGCTACACCTTC.